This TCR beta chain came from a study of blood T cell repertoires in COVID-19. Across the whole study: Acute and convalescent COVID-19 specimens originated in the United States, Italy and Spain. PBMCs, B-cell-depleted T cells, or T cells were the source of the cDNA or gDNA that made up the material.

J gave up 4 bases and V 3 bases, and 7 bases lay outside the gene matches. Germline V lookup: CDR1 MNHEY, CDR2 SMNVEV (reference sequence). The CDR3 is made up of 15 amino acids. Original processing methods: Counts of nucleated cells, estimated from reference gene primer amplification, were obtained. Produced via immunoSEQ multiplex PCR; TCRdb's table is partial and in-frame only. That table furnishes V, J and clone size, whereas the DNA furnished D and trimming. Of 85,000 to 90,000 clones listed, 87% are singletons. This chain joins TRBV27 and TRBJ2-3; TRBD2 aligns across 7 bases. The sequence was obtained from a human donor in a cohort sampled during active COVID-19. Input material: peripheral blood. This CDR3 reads CASSLGGSGPDTQYF. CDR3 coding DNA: TGTGCCAGCAGTTTGGGGGGTAGCGGGCCAGATACGCAGTATTTT.